Listed below are T cell receptor beta chains from one sample, sequenced in a study of blood T cell repertoires in COVID-19. Profiling relied on immunoSEQ multiplex PCR, and the TCRdb table lists in-frame clones only, not all of them. The profile shows over 150,000 clones, about 88% of them singletons. What was sequenced was peripheral blood. Receptors were obtained from a man aged 50-60 years with COVID-19, enrolled during active disease. Each CDR3 is given with its conserved first and last residue. The order of the fields is clone size, D gene, J gene, V gene, CDR3 protein, CDR3 DNA. A D gene is named only where the DNA matches it firmly. Part of the rows lack a size; the others show once, few, many or a class for expanded clones.

- | TRBD1 | TRBJ1-3 | TRBV30 | CAWSPGDRGNGNTIYF | TGTGCCTGGAGTCCCGGGGACAGGGGGAACGGAAACACCATATATTTT
- | - | TRBJ2-7 | TRBV6-5 | CASSLGTFSGEQYF | TGTGCCAGCAGTCTCGGGACATTTTCCGGCGAGCAGTACTTC
- | - | TRBJ1-1 | TRBV6-2/TRBV6-3 | CASTPGHSNTEAFF | TGTGCCAGCACCCCGGGACATTCGAACACTGAAGCTTTCTTT
- | - | TRBJ2-5 | TRBV20-1 | CSASINSERETQYF | TGCAGTGCTAGTATTAATAGCGAAAGAGAGACCCAGTACTTC
- | TRBD1 | TRBJ1-4 | TRBV7-3 | CASSLGQGVNEKLFF | TGTGCCAGCAGCTTAGGACAGGGGGTTAATGAAAAACTGTTTTTT
- | - | TRBJ2-1 | TRBV19 | CASSPLVWNEQLF | TGTGCCAGTAGCCCCCTAGTGTGGAATGAGCAGCTCTTC
- | - | TRBJ2-1 | TRBV5-8 | CASSSAGKGAGNEQFF | TGTGCCAGCAGCAGCGCGGGAAAGGGGGCGGGCAATGAGCAGTTCTTC
- | - | TRBJ2-7 | TRBV7-2 | CASSLEDSWEQYF | TGTGCCAGCAGCTTAGAGGACAGCTGGGAGCAGTACTTC
- | - | TRBJ1-2 | TRBV7-6 | CASSPDGLYGYTF | TGTGCCAGCAGCCCCGATGGCCTCTATGGCTACACCTTC
- | - | TRBJ1-1 | TRBV4-3 | CASSQQGGPEAFF | TGCGCCAGCAGCCAACAGGGAGGGCCTGAAGCTTTCTTT
- | - | TRBJ1-4 | TRBV10-3 | CAISERGGGEGGEKLFF | TGTGCCATCAGTGAGCGGGGGGGCGGGGAAGGTGGCGAAAAACTGTTTTTT
- | TRBD2 | TRBJ2-7 | TRBV28 | CASFNPTSNSYEQYF | TGTGCCAGCTTTAACCCGACTAGCAACTCCTACGAGCAGTACTTC
- | - | TRBJ1-6 | TRBV2 | CASSEDIISPLHF | TGTGCCAGCAGTGAGGACATAATTTCACCCCTCCACTTT
- | - | TRBJ1-5 | TRBV5-1 | CASSGPTGKGQPQHF | TGCGCCAGCAGCGGACCTACAGGGAAGGGTCAGCCCCAGCATTTT
- | TRBD2 | TRBJ2-3 | TRBV18 | CASSPIPSGGRTDTQYF | TGTGCCAGCTCACCAATACCTAGCGGGGGACGCACAGATACGCAGTATTTT
- | TRBD2 | TRBJ2-3 | TRBV30 | CAWSAGLAGSTDTQYF | TGTGCCTGGAGTGCGGGTCTAGCGGGTAGCACAGATACGCAGTATTTT
- | TRBD2 | TRBJ2-6 | TRBV7-3 | CASSLIGTSFNVLTF | TGTGCCAGCAGCTTAATAGGGACTAGCTTCAACGTCCTGACTTTC
- | TRBD1 | TRBJ2-1 | TRBV19 | CASRTLSGGANNEQFF | TGTGCCAGTAGAACACTCTCAGGGGGCGCAAATAATGAGCAGTTCTTC
- | TRBD1 | TRBJ1-6 | TRBV27 | CASGARTGNSPLHF | TGTGCCAGCGGGGCCAGGACAGGGAATTCACCCCTCCACTTT
once | TRBD1 | TRBJ1-4 | TRBV7-3 | CASSLGPTGDLNEKLFF | TGTGCCAGCAGCTTAGGCCCCACAGGGGACCTTAATGAAAAACTGTTTTTT
- | - | TRBJ2-7 | TRBV28 | CASSSGPAYEQYF | TGTGCCAGCAGTTCGGGTCCGGCCTACGAGCAGTACTTC
- | TRBD2 | TRBJ2-7 | TRBV11-3 | CASSLELREAVEQYF | TGTGCCAGCAGCTTGGAGCTGCGGGAGGCTGTAGAGCAGTACTTC
once | TRBD1 | TRBJ2-7 | TRBV18 | CASSDNLGGQGGEQYF | TGTGCCAGCTCAGACAACCTCGGGGGACAGGGTGGAGAGCAGTACTTC
few | - | TRBJ1-5 | TRBV19 | CATTHTTGRRGKPQHF | TGTGCCACTACACATACGACCGGACGGAGAGGGAAGCCCCAGCATTTT
few | TRBD1 | TRBJ2-7 | TRBV6-1 | CASSDVMTWDRSYEQYF | TGTGCCAGCAGTGACGTAATGACCTGGGACAGGAGCTACGAGCAGTACTTC
- | - | TRBJ2-5 | TRBV14 | CASSRLGPQETQYF | TGTGCCAGCAGCCGGTTGGGGCCTCAAGAGACCCAGTACTTC
once | - | TRBJ1-4 | TRBV3-1/TRBV3-2 | CASSQDLDSYEKLFF | TGTGCCAGCAGCCAAGATTTGGACAGTTATGAAAAACTGTTTTTT
- | TRBD1 | TRBJ1-1 | TRBV12-5 | CASGGDRDTEAFF | TGTGCTAGTGGTGGGGACAGGGACACTGAAGCTTTCTTT
- | - | TRBJ2-1 | TRBV24-1 | CATSDLPPITDSYNEQFF | TGTGCCACCAGTGATTTACCCCCCATAACAGACTCCTACAATGAGCAGTTCTTC
- | - | TRBJ2-4 | TRBV11-2 | CASSSGGSAKNIQYF | TGTGCCAGCAGCTCCGGGGGTTCAGCCAAAAACATTCAGTACTTC
- | - | TRBJ1-1 | TRBV6-2/TRBV6-3 | CASSYSPGGVAFF | TGTGCCAGCAGTTACTCCCCGGGGGGGGTGGCTTTCTTT
- | TRBD1 | TRBJ2-7 | TRBV19 | CASSPDRGDYEQYF | TGTGCCAGTAGTCCCGACAGGGGTGACTACGAGCAGTACTTC
few | TRBD1 | TRBJ2-2 | TRBV7-3 | CASSSQDRGSDTGELFF | TGTGCCAGCAGCTCCCAAGACAGGGGAAGCGACACCGGGGAGCTGTTTTTT
- | TRBD1 | TRBJ2-7 | TRBV27 | CASSGPGQGSYEQYF | TGTGCCAGCAGCGGCCCGGGACAGGGGTCCTACGAGCAGTACTTC
- | - | TRBJ2-7 | TRBV10-3 | CAISGGLGGTYEQYF | TGTGCCATCAGTGGAGGACTAGGGGGAACCTACGAGCAGTACTTC
- | - | TRBJ1-2 | TRBV19 | CASTQGRVNGYTF | TGTGCCAGTACTCAGGGCAGGGTAAATGGCTACACCTTC
- | TRBD1 | TRBJ2-1 | TRBV13 | CASSRTGINEQFF | TGTGCCAGCAGCCGGACAGGGATCAATGAGCAGTTCTTC
few | TRBD1 | TRBJ1-1 | TRBV20-1 | CSARRGSEAFF | TGCAGTGCTCGCAGGGGGTCTGAAGCTTTCTTT
- | - | TRBJ1-1 | TRBV21-1 | CASREGTENTEAFF | TGTGCCAGCAGGGAGGGAACCGAGAACACTGAAGCTTTCTTT
- | - | TRBJ2-3 | TRBV5-1 | CASSPGTLNTDTQYF | TGCGCCAGCAGTCCCGGGACTCTGAACACAGATACGCAGTATTTT
few | - | TRBJ1-1 | TRBV5-1 | CASSPRTDYTEAFF | TGCGCCAGCAGCCCCCGGACGGACTACACTGAAGCTTTCTTT
- | - | TRBJ2-3 | TRBV5-1 | CASSLNAGTDTQYF | TGCGCCAGCAGCTTGAATGCAGGCACGGATACGCAGTATTTT
few | - | TRBJ2-7 | TRBV5-1 | CASSLDQGLGEQYF | TGCGCCAGCAGCTTGGATCAGGGTCTGGGCGAGCAGTACTTC
- | - | TRBJ2-7 | TRBV4-1 | CASSQAPYPQTYEQYF | TGCGCCAGCAGCCAAGCCCCTTATCCTCAGACCTACGAGCAGTACTTC
- | - | TRBJ2-2 | TRBV2 | CASSVGGTGELFF | TGTGCCAGCAGTGTCGGGGGTACCGGGGAGCTGTTTTTT
- | TRBD2 | TRBJ2-2 | TRBV28 | CASSSTIKRGNTGELFF | TGTGCCAGCAGTTCCACCATAAAGCGGGGAAACACCGGGGAGCTGTTTTTT
- | - | TRBJ2-2 | TRBV10-2 | CASSESTVVTGELFF | TGCGCCAGCAGTGAGTCAACAGTAGTTACCGGGGAGCTGTTTTTT
- | - | TRBJ2-1 | TRBV7-3 | CASSQPDGINEQFF | TGTGCCAGCAGCCAACCGGACGGGATCAATGAGCAGTTCTTC
- | TRBD1 | TRBJ2-7 | TRBV18 | CASSPQTGSNEQYF | TGTGCCAGCTCACCACAGACAGGGAGTAACGAGCAGTACTTC
- | - | TRBJ2-5 | TRBV2 | CASSAVGRSEETQYF | TGTGCCAGCAGCGCCGTAGGGAGGTCCGAGGAGACCCAGTACTTC
- | TRBD1 | TRBJ1-1 | TRBV18 | CASSPTGTITEAFF | TGTGCCAGCTCACCGACAGGGACGATCACTGAAGCTTTCTTT
- | TRBD1 | TRBJ1-4 | TRBV5-4 | CASSKDPGTATNEKLFF | TGTGCCAGCAGTAAGGACCCGGGGACAGCAACTAATGAAAAACTGTTTTTT
- | - | TRBJ1-6 | TRBV5-1 | CASSLEPGVENSPLHF | TGCGCCAGCAGCTTGGAACCAGGTGTAGAGAATTCACCCCTCCACTTT
- | TRBD1 | TRBJ2-7 | TRBV27 | CASSFQTRDRGYEQYF | TGTGCCAGCAGTTTCCAGACCCGGGACAGGGGCTACGAGCAGTACTTC
- | - | TRBJ1-5 | TRBV6-2/TRBV6-3 | CASSFGGRTYSNQPQHF | TGTGCCAGCAGTTTCGGAGGGAGGACTTATAGCAATCAGCCCCAGCATTTT
few | - | TRBJ2-6 | TRBV19 | CASLFSGANVLTF | TGTGCCAGTCTCTTCTCTGGGGCCAACGTCCTGACTTTC
- | TRBD2 | TRBJ2-1 | TRBV19 | CASSNGLAYNEQFF | TGTGCCAGTAGTAACGGACTAGCTTACAATGAGCAGTTCTTC
- | TRBD1 | TRBJ2-7 | TRBV19 | CASSKVRTGTGGYEQYF | TGTGCCAGTAGTAAAGTTCGGACCGGGACAGGGGGCTACGAGCAGTACTTC
- | TRBD1 | TRBJ1-2 | TRBV7-9 | CASSSGTGVVDYGYTF | TGTGCCAGCAGCTCCGGGACAGGGGTGGTGGACTATGGCTACACCTTC
- | TRBD1 | TRBJ2-7 | TRBV10-3 | CAISGGGQLLKQYF | TGTGCCATCAGTGGTGGGGGACAGCTCTTAAAGCAGTACTTC